This passage covers 8 T cell receptor beta chains from one sample sequenced in a study of blood T cells in healthy people across ages. The use of a sample-barcoded 5' primer and a J-beta primer mix characterized a second PCR of roughly 7 to 12 cycles. TCRdb re-analysed the 5' RACE reads in MiXCR, keeping a single row per CDR3 protein. This sample has 1,800,000 or so distinct CDR3 sequences, with roughly two fifths found just once. Material: blood. The receptor set was obtained from a human donor in good health.

This clonotype was seen only a few times. The J gene is TRBJ2-3, the V gene TRBV7-2; perhaps TRBD1 as D (5 bases). Germline values: CDR1 SGHTA, CDR2 FQGNSA. This CDR3 region has 14 residues. Trimming took 2 bases from V and 2 from J, leaving 8 bases between them. CDR3 nucleotide sequence: TGTGCCAGCAGCTTAATGACAGACACAGATACGCAGTATTTT. Encoded protein: CASSLMTDTDTQYF.

The chain joins TRBV10-3 to TRBJ2-2, with unresolved D. The CDR3 runs 15 residues. V was shortened by 4 bases and J by 0 bases, with 9 bases between the two germline ends. Germline CDR1 ENHRY, CDR2 SYGVKD. For the CDR3, the DNA is TGTGCCATCAGTGGGCTCAGCTCGAACACCGGGGAGCTGTTTTTT. Its translation is CAISGLSSNTGELFF.

CDR3 sequence (DNA): TGCGCCAGCGGCCCCGGGTACGGGGAGGAGCAGTTCTTC. It specifies CASGPGYGEEQFF. This chain joins TRBV4-1 and TRBJ2-1, with TRBD2 as a possible D gene (5 bases). The germline gives CDR1 MGHRA, CDR2 YSYEKL. V was trimmed by 8 bases and J by 10 bases, leaving 18 bases between them. The CDR3 has 13 residues.

The V call is TRBV10-3, the J call TRBJ1-1, with 7 bases matching TRBD1. Per the germline V gene, CDR1 is ENHRY and CDR2 is SYGVKD. This CDR3 is built from 15 residues. V gave up 2 bases and J gave up 3 bases; unmatched junction bases: 6. The CDR3 coding sequence is TGTGCCATCAGTGAGGGGACAGCCGTTCACACTGAAGCTTTCTTT. It is translated as CAISEGTAVHTEAFF.

The chain links TRBV7-9 to TRBJ2-1; perhaps TRBD2 as D (6 bases). CDR3 length: 18 residues. Per germline, CDR1 SEHNR and CDR2 FQNEAQ (reference sequence). V gave up 0 bases and J gave up 0 bases, with 15 bases separating them. Written as DNA, the CDR3 is TGTGCCAGCAGCTTAGCTTCAATGCGGGGAGGCTCCTACAATGAGCAGTTCTTC. It yields the protein CASSLASMRGGSYNEQFF.

In regard to this clonotype: One end of the junction does not line up with germline, which may come from a read error. The V call is TRBV6-4, the J call TRBJ2-1; TRBD1 is a possible D gene (5 bases). The CDR3 spans 14 residues. Per the germline V gene, CDR1 is MRHNA and CDR2 is SNTAGT. Written as DNA, the CDR3 is TGTACCAGCAGTGACTCCCGACAGCTCAATGAGCAGTTCTTC. This gives the protein CTSSDSRQLNEQFF.

V is TRBV11-3 and J is TRBJ2-7; 8 bases line up with TRBD1. Unmatched junction bases numbered 11, after V lost 4 bases and J lost 6 bases. The CDR3 spans 15 residues. Germline V lookup: CDR1 SGHNT, CDR2 YENEEA. The CDR3 loop reads CASSSGFQGASEQYF. DNA of the CDR3: TGTGCCAGCAGCTCAGGGTTTCAGGGGGCGAGCGAGCAGTACTTC.

The chain couples TRBV13 to TRBJ1-2; a possible D gene is TRBD1 (5 bases). The CDR3 covers 12 residues. Germline loops: CDR1 PRHDT, CDR2 FYEKMQ (reference sequence). V lost 6 bases, J lost 7 bases, and 12 bases lay in between. The CDR3 spells CASSLGPVGYTF. The CDR3 coding sequence is TGTGCCAGCAGTCTGGGGCCAGTTGGCTACACCTTC.